This T cell receptor beta chain was sequenced in a study of OX40 agonist ivuxolimab in advanced cancers. Overall study context: Every 2 weeks, patients received ivuxolimab intravenously, dosed at 0.01 to 10 mg/kg. Treatment received earlier with anti-PD-1, anti-PD-L1 or anti-CTLA-4 agents was allowed, and approximately 40% had some. The study's findings and limits: Some nonresponders likewise displayed low normalized T-cell clonal expansion.

Some clones are missing from TCRdb's copy, which holds only in-frame ones; the method was immunoSEQ multiplex PCR. The table shows about 86,000 clones, with 92% occurring only once. Regarding this clone: Its target is unknown.

The CDR3 has 13 amino acids. Germline V lookup: CDR1 LNHDA, CDR2 SQIVND (reference sequence). V was pared by 0 bases and J by 9 bases, with 11 bases between. Sequencing was performed on CD4+ or CD8+ T cells sorted from blood, taken in a trial of the OX40 agonist ivuxolimab. The source of this sequence is an adult with an advanced solid tumor such as melanoma, head and neck, liver or kidney cancer. The chain employs TRBV19 and TRBJ2-5, with D maybe TRBD2 (6 bases). The CDR3 nucleotides read TGTGCCAGTAGTATAGACGGGGGAGGTCCCCAGTACTTC. Encoded protein: CASSIDGGGPQYF.